These 25 T cell receptor beta chains were all obtained from the same sample, sequenced in a study of T cell repertoires in cytomegalovirus infection (dated by TCRdb to about 2019). The sequencer was an Illumina HiSeq 1500. TCRdb trimmed public reads at Q25 via fastp, called clones via MiXCR and kept in-frame beta chains. For every CDR3 protein sequence, its rows merge into one entry that carries the most common genes and DNA. The sample table contains about 270,000 distinct CDR3 sequences; only one count was recorded for around 20% of them. The ten largest clones capture about 21% of the sample. The treatment or condition label corresponds to: in vitro stimulation with specific CMV peptide epitopes to enrich CMV-specific T cells. These receptors are not linked to any known antigen. The sample was cultured PBMCs, taken from culture after CMV antigen stimulation. These receptors all stem from a human donor in good health (CMV status not recorded). Some clones in this sample may be carry-over from other donors' samples.

This clonotype was recorded at least ten times. The chain links TRBV6-1 to TRBJ2-5; D unclear. The V and J ends lost 4 bases and 7 bases respectively, with 13 bases between them. The germline CDR1 and CDR2 sequences are MNHNS and SASEGT. The CDR3 has 13 amino acids. The CDR3 region is CASSAVVTGTQYF. As DNA, the CDR3 is TGTGCCAGCAGTGCTGTCGTCACCGGGACCCAGTACTTC.

This clonotype has more than one count but fewer than ten. This chain connects TRBV6-2 or TRBV6-3 to TRBJ2-1, with 7 bases lining up with TRBD2. J was trimmed by 7 bases and V by 2 bases; bases with no gene match: 5. This CDR3 contains 14 residues. The germline CDR1 and CDR2 sequences are MNHEY and SVGEGT. The CDR3 DNA reads TGTGCCAGCAGTTACAGGCTAGCGGAAAATGAGCAGTTCTTC. Translated, it gives CASSYRLAENEQFF.

This clonotype showed up many times. This chain uses TRBV7-2 with TRBJ2-5; no clear D. CDR1 is SGHTA and CDR2 is FQGNSA in the germline V gene. The CDR3 runs 13 residues. The V end lost 3 bases, the J end lost 2 bases, and 7 bases lay between the germline ends. The DNA for the CDR3 is TGTGCCAGCAGCTTCGCAAGGCAAGAGACCCAGTACTTC. This encodes CASSFARQETQYF.

This clonotype has just a few counts. The chain has TRBV28 and TRBJ2-5; 7 nucleotides match TRBD1. CDR1 MDHEN and CDR2 SYDVKM come from the germline V gene. The CDR3 contains 15 residues. V dropped 5 bases and J dropped 2; count of bases not matched to a gene: 8. The CDR3 region has the DNA TGTGCCAGCAGTCCCAGACAGGGCAATCAAGAGACCCAGTACTTC. Translation: CASSPRQGNQETQYF.

This clonotype was seen a handful of times. The J gene is TRBJ2-2, the V gene TRBV6-6; D unresolved. This CDR3 spans 13 amino acids. The ends were cut back, 5 bases at V and 7 bases at J, with 11 bases in the middle. The germline V gene has CDR1 MNHNY and CDR2 SVGAGI (reference sequence). The CDR3 loop is CASSPQLDGELFF. Written as DNA, the CDR3 is TGTGCCAGCAGTCCCCAGCTTGACGGGGAGCTGTTTTTT.

This chain uses TRBV19 with TRBJ1-6; D remains unclear. Germline lookup yields CDR1 LNHDA and CDR2 SQIVND (reference sequence). The CDR3 consists of 12 residues. The V and J ends lost 7 bases and 5 bases respectively, with 6 bases between them. CDR3 sequence: CASTEDNSPLHF. Written as DNA, the CDR3 is TGTGCCAGTACGGAGGATAATTCACCCCTCCACTTT.

This chain uses TRBV6-2 or TRBV6-3 with TRBJ2-5; D possibly corresponds to TRBD1 (6 bases). The germline V gene has CDR1 MNHEY and CDR2 SVGEGT. There are 15 residues in the CDR3. Trimming shortened V by 5 bases and J by 0 bases, and 13 bases separated the two germline ends. Written as DNA, the CDR3 is TGTGCCAGCAGTAATCCAGGGGCGTACCAAGAGACCCAGTACTTC. It yields the protein CASSNPGAYQETQYF.

This clonotype showed up many times. The V call is TRBV5-4, the J call TRBJ1-1, with D hard to call. The CDR3 runs 14 residues. Germline V gene lookup returns CDR1 SGHNT and CDR2 YYREEE (reference sequence). V was cut by 0 bases and J by 4 bases, with 10 bases left in between. CDR3 nucleotides: TGTGCCAGCAGCTTGGGCTTGTCGGGCACTGAAGCTTTCTTT. Translation gives CASSLGLSGTEAFF.

The chain couples TRBV25-1 to TRBJ2-1, with 14 positions matching TRBD2. Germline V gene sequence: CDR1 MGHDK, CDR2 SYGVNS. CDR3 length: 15 amino acids. V was pared by 9 bases and J by 5 bases, with 6 bases of the junction left unmatched. As DNA, the CDR3 is TGTGCCAGTGGGACTAGCGGGAGTGTCAACAATGAGCAGTTCTTC. It translates to CASGTSGSVNNEQFF.

In its sample, this clonotype was seen many times. The genes are TRBV6-5 and TRBJ1-4; D is uncertain. Germline assignment: CDR1 MNHEY and CDR2 SVGAGI. CDR3 size: 16 residues. V was trimmed by 2 bases and J by 5 bases, leaving 15 bases between them. For the CDR3, the DNA is TGTGCCAGCAGTTACCATTACAATGGGATAAATGAAAAACTGTTTTTT. Translation: CASSYHYNGINEKLFF.

This chain connects TRBV20-1 to TRBJ2-7, with 9 positions matching TRBD1. With V trimmed by 6 bases and J by 2 bases, 11 bases remained unmatched. CDR3 length equals 15 residues. Germline V lookup: CDR1 DFQATT, CDR2 SNEGSKA (reference sequence). The CDR3 is CSAGTPGTGTYEQYF. DNA of the CDR3: TGCAGTGCGGGAACGCCCGGGACAGGGACCTACGAGCAGTACTTC.

CDR3 amino acids: CASSFPGEQYF. The CDR3, as DNA: TGTGCCAGCAGTTTTCCAGGCGAGCAGTACTTC. The chain couples TRBV28 to TRBJ2-7, with D unresolved. The CDR3 has 11 amino acids. CDR1 and CDR2 from the germline V gene are MDHEN and SYDVKM. V lost 3 bases, J lost 6 bases, and 6 bases lay in between.

The chain combines TRBV28 with TRBJ2-5; 7 nucleotides line up with TRBD2. From germline, CDR1 is MDHEN and CDR2 SYDVKM. The CDR3 consists of 16 residues. Trimming cost V 3 bases and J 1 base; bases outside gene matches: 8. The CDR3 DNA is TGTGCCAGCAGTTTTTCCGGGCTAGCGGCCCAAGAGACCCAGTACTTC. This encodes CASSFSGLAAQETQYF.

The rearrangement uses TRBV20-1 and TRBJ2-7; weak D call: TRBD2 (7 bases). Looked up from germline, CDR1 is DFQATT and CDR2 is SNEGSKA (reference sequence). Trimming took off 0 bases at V and 6 bases at J, with 15 bases between the two ends. The CDR3 runs to 14 residues. The CDR3 DNA reads TGCAGTGCTAGAGATGGTGGCGGGGGCCCCGAGCAGTACTTC. Protein product: CSARDGGGGPEQYF.

This clonotype was counted ten times or more. V and J are TRBV12-3 or TRBV12-4 and TRBJ2-7, with D perhaps matching TRBD2 (7 bases). The V gene lost 6 bases and the J gene lost 4 bases, with 19 bases spanning the gap. CDR3 length equals 15 residues. CDR3: CASSPPRGAGYEQYF. The CDR3 coding sequence is TGTGCCAGCAGCCCCCCTCGGGGGGCTGGGTACGAGCAGTACTTC.

The table lists this clonotype with a few counts. This chain links TRBV20-1 with TRBJ1-1; TRBD1 might be the D (5 bases). Germline assignment: CDR1 DFQATT and CDR2 SNEGSKA (reference sequence). This CDR3 is 13 amino acids long. V lost 5 bases and J 1 base, leaving 11 bases between the germline ends. CDR3 amino acids: CSAPSGRNTEAFF. In DNA, the CDR3 is TGCAGTGCTCCCTCAGGGAGGAACACTGAAGCTTTCTTT.

The V and J genes are TRBV6-2 or TRBV6-3 and TRBJ2-1; possible D gene TRBD1, 6 bases. Trimming took 5 bases from V and 5 from J, leaving 16 bases between them. The CDR3 is 15 residues long. Per germline, CDR1 MNHEY and CDR2 SVGEGT. The CDR3 sequence: CASSRTGIQNNEQFF. Written as DNA, the CDR3 is TGTGCCAGCAGTCGTACAGGGATCCAGAACAATGAGCAGTTCTTC.

At least ten counts were recorded for this clonotype. This rearrangement joins TRBV18 to TRBJ2-1; D perhaps matches TRBD1 (6 bases). V lost 1 base and J 2 bases, leaving 6 bases between the germline ends. CDR1 and CDR2 (germline): KGHSH, LQKENI. The CDR3 sequence is 14 residues long. The CDR3 loop reads CASSPQGAYNEQFF. The DNA for the CDR3 is TGTGCCAGCTCACCACAGGGGGCCTACAATGAGCAGTTCTTC. Full variable domain (remainder filled in from reference TRBV18 and TRBJ2-1): NAGVMQNPRHLVRRRGQEARLRCSPMKGHSHVYWYRQLPEEGLKFMVYLQKENIIDESGMPKERFSAEFPKEGPSILRIQQVVRGDSAAYFCASSPQGAYNEQFFGPGTRLTVL.

The chain links TRBV30 to TRBJ2-3; D is perhaps TRBD2 (6 bases). Germline V gene sequence: CDR1 GTSNPN, CDR2 SVGIG (reference sequence). This CDR3 spans 13 amino acids. V shed 4 bases and J shed 4 bases, with 12 bases lying between them. CDR3 amino acids: CAWTGDWADTQYF. As DNA, the CDR3 is TGTGCCTGGACGGGGGATTGGGCAGATACGCAGTATTTT.

V gene TRBV2 combines with J gene TRBJ1-1; no definite D call. CDR1 is SNHLY and CDR2 is FYNNEI in the germline V gene. Deletions cut 1 base from V and 5 bases from J, with 8 bases between. This CDR3 contains 13 residues. CDR3 sequence: CASSEGTRTEAFF. DNA for the CDR3: TGTGCCAGCAGTGAAGGGACCCGAACTGAAGCTTTCTTT.

V is TRBV6-1 and J is TRBJ2-1, with D perhaps TRBD1 (6 bases). The CDR3 runs to 12 residues. Germline V gene data show CDR1 as MNHNS and CDR2 as SASEGT. The V gene lost 6 bases and the J gene lost 4 bases, with 7 bases spanning the gap. The CDR3 sequence: CASRGQYNEQFF. CDR3 bases: TGTGCCAGCAGAGGACAGTACAATGAGCAGTTCTTC.

This clonotype was picked up a small number of times. V is TRBV25-1 and J is TRBJ1-3; the D gene is possibly TRBD1 (5 bases). Trimming took off 3 bases at V and 3 bases at J, with 12 bases between the two ends. CDR3 length: 15 amino acids. The germline CDR1 and CDR2 sequences are MGHDK and SYGVNS. CDR3 in amino acids: CASSDTTAGGNTIYF. CDR3 nucleotides: TGTGCCAGCAGTGACACGACAGCCGGTGGAAACACCATATATTTT.

The chain links TRBV29-1 to TRBJ2-6, with D possibly TRBD2 on 5 matching bases. V shed 4 bases and J shed 1 base, with 8 bases lying between them. CDR1 is SQVTM and CDR2 is ANQGSEA in the germline V gene. The CDR3 length is 14 residues. The chain's CDR3 is CSVAPGSGANVLTF. CDR3 DNA: TGCAGCGTTGCCCCGGGGTCTGGGGCCAACGTCCTGACTTTC.

The rearrangement joins TRBV29-1 to TRBJ2-5; 10 nucleotides match TRBD2. V trimming: 2 bases; J trimming: 1 base; junction bases outside the gene matches: 4. The CDR3 covers 15 residues. CDR1 is SQVTM, CDR2 ANQGSEA, per germline. CDR3 sequence reads: CSVERLAGVQETQYF. CDR3 nucleotide sequence: TGCAGCGTTGAACGTCTAGCGGGAGTCCAAGAGACCCAGTACTTC.

The chain links TRBV6-8 to TRBJ2-7, with D possibly being TRBD2 (7 bases). Germline V CDR1 and CDR2: MNHGY, SAAAGT. V lost 2 bases to trimming and J lost 6 bases, with 17 bases between them. The CDR3 sequence is 15 residues long. CDR3 residues: CASSYAQGGTREQYF. Here the CDR3 DNA reads TGTGCCAGCAGTTACGCACAGGGAGGGACCCGCGAGCAGTACTTC.